Presented here are 20 T cell receptor beta chains from one specimen sequenced in a study of T cell repertoires in aging, cancer and after chemotherapy. Amplification of TCR beta used genomic DNA extracted from peripheral blood. Multiplex touch-down PCR with TRB-A/B primers amplified rearranged V-D-J TRB sequences. One entry per CDR3 protein results from TCRdb running MiXCR on the multiplex PCR reads. Here the sample spans approximately 3,000 distinct CDR3 sequences, 33% being singletons. Sequencing used blood. These receptor sequences come from a human donor with a solid tumor.

This clonotype is labeled as medium-sized. The rearrangement links TRBV30 to TRBJ1-6; D call uncertain. Germline CDR1 and CDR2: GTSNPN and SVGIG (reference sequence). The CDR3 is 14 residues long. V was shortened by 4 bases and J by 5 bases, with 12 bases between the two germline ends. The CDR3 spells CAWTPLINNSPLHF. The CDR3, as DNA: TGTGCCTGGACACCATTGATCAATAATTCACCCCTCCACTTT.

Judged by abundance, this clonotype is medium-sized. The chain couples TRBV29-1 to TRBJ2-5, with D maybe TRBD1 (5 bases). Germline V gene data show CDR1 as SQVTM and CDR2 as ANQGSEA. V gave up 3 bases and J gave up 5 bases, with 10 bases separating them. CDR3 length: 12 amino acids. CDR3 region: CSVENPGETQYF. CDR3 nucleotides: TGCAGCGTTGAGAACCCAGGGGAGACCCAGTACTTC.

Relative to its sample, this clonotype is medium-sized (0.01 to 0.1%). CDR3 sequence (DNA): TGTGCCACCAGCAGAGATCATTGGACTCCCACAGATACGCAGTATTTT. Translated, it gives CATSRDHWTPTDTQYF. The rearrangement links TRBV15 to TRBJ2-3; D is perhaps TRBD2 (5 bases). Trimming took off 0 bases at V and 2 bases at J, with 12 bases between the two ends. CDR3 length: 16 amino acids. The germline V gene encodes CDR1 LNHNV and CDR2 YYDKDF (reference sequence).

This clonotype was seen only a few times. The V and J genes are TRBV6-2 or TRBV6-3 and TRBJ1-1; 10 bases are a match to TRBD1. Germline CDR1 is MNHEY and CDR2 is SVGEGT. This CDR3 has 15 residues. The V and J ends lost 8 bases and 5 bases, in that order; junction bases with no gene match: 11. The CDR3 nucleotides are TGTGCCAGCCGAAGGGACAGGGGAGATTGGACTGAAGCTTTCTTT. It encodes CASRRDRGDWTEAFF.

Judged by abundance, this clonotype is medium-sized. The gene calls are TRBV19 and TRBJ1-5; no reliable D call. The ends were cut back, 7 bases at V and 6 bases at J, with 13 bases in the middle. The germline CDR1 and CDR2 sequences are LNHDA and SQIVND (reference sequence). This CDR3 has 13 amino acids. The DNA of the CDR3 is TGTGCCAGTACGTTAGGGTTGGGTCAGCCCCAGCATTTT. Translated, it gives CASTLGLGQPQHF. The variable domain in full, completed from reference TRBV19 and TRBJ1-5, reads DGGITQSPKYLFRKEGQNVTLSCEQNLNHDAMYWYRQDPGQGLRLIYYSQIVNDFQKGDIAEGYSVSREKKESFPLTVTSAQKNPTAFYLCASTLGLGQPQHFGDGTRLSIL.

Notes on this clonotype: The junction departs from the called germline gene at one end, perhaps through a read error. The rearrangement uses TRBV4-3 and TRBJ2-3; TRBD2 agrees at 13 bases. The germline V gene encodes CDR1 LGHNA and CDR2 YSLEER. This CDR3 contains 17 residues. The CDR3 nucleotides are TGTGCCAGCAGCCAAGAGACTAGCGGGGGGTACACAGATACGCAGTATTTT. As protein: CASSQETSGGYTDTQYF.

This clonotype was found a few times. The rearrangement uses TRBV12-3 or TRBV12-4 and TRBJ1-4, with D possibly being TRBD1 (6 bases). This CDR3 spans 17 amino acids. V shed 3 bases and J shed 8 bases, with 22 bases lying between them. The DNA for the CDR3 is TGTGCCAGCAGTTTTCTGGGGGCCGGAGCTCACGGCGAAAAACTGTTTTTT. Translated, it gives CASSFLGAGAHGEKLFF.

This chain joins TRBV20-1 and TRBJ2-5, with TRBD1 matching 8 bases. CDR1 and CDR2 (germline): DFQATT, SNEGSKA (reference sequence). V lost 5 bases, J lost 2 bases, and 7 bases stayed unmatched. The CDR3 loop spans 14 amino acids. The CDR3 loop reads CSAVTGVVQETQYF. CDR3 sequence (DNA): TGCAGTGCTGTGACAGGGGTGGTACAAGAGACCCAGTACTTC.

The chain is built from TRBV13 and TRBJ2-2; 12 bases map to TRBD1. Germline V lookup: CDR1 PRHDT, CDR2 FYEKMQ (reference sequence). V lost 5 bases to trimming and J lost 6 bases; unmatched junction nucleotides: 7. The CDR3 spans 16 residues. CDR3 amino acids: CASSLPGQGASGELFF. The CDR3 nucleotides are TGTGCCAGCAGCCTGCCGGGACAGGGGGCGTCCGGGGAGCTGTTTTTT.

The chain employs TRBV18 and TRBJ1-3; D may be TRBD1 (6 bases). The CDR3 extends over 13 amino acids. V dropped 5 bases and J dropped 4 bases, with 9 bases sitting between them. Germline V CDR1 and CDR2: KGHSH, LQKENI. CDR3 DNA: TGTGCCAGCTCATCGGACAGAGGAAACACCATATATTTT. It yields the protein CASSSDRGNTIYF.

This clonotype was observed a few times. The CDR3 loop is CAWSLFDGYTF. In nucleotides, the CDR3 is TGTGCCTGGAGCCTATTCGATGGCTACACCTTC. The chain recombines TRBV30 with TRBJ1-2; D is ambiguous. The CDR3 covers 11 residues. V was shortened by 3 bases and J by 6 bases, with 8 bases between the two germline ends. CDR1 and CDR2 (germline): GTSNPN, SVGIG (reference sequence).

The chain recombines TRBV18 with TRBJ1-4, with a possible D match to TRBD1 (5 bases). The CDR3 has 14 amino acids. V dropped 4 bases and J dropped 0 bases, with 6 bases sitting between them. CDR1 and CDR2 (germline): KGHSH, LQKENI. CDR3 amino acids: CASSLGATNEKLFF. CDR3 in DNA: TGTGCCAGCTCACTGGGGGCAACTAATGAAAAACTGTTTTTT.

V usage is TRBV6-4 and J usage is TRBJ2-3; the match to TRBD2 covers 10 bases. Per germline, CDR1 MRHNA and CDR2 SNTAGT. V lost 6 bases, J lost 0 bases, and 24 bases stayed unmatched. This CDR3 has 22 amino acids. The CDR3 nucleotides read TGTGCCAGCAGGGGGGGTAGACCTCACTTAGCGGGGGGCCCCCAAAGCACAGATACGCAGTATTTT. Residues: CASRGGRPHLAGGPQSTDTQYF.

The V gene is TRBV5-6, the J gene TRBJ1-4; weak D call: TRBD1 (5 bases). Between the trimmed V and J ends, which lost 2 bases and 7 bases, there was a span of 15 bases. From germline, CDR1 is SGHDT and CDR2 YYEEEE. The CDR3 has 15 residues. The DNA of the CDR3 is TGTGCCAGCAGCTTAGTTGCAGGGCAGGGTGAAAAACTGTTTTTT. Its protein is CASSLVAGQGEKLFF. The full variable domain, in which reference TRBV5-6 and TRBJ1-4 provide the parts outside the CDR3, is DAGVTQSPTHLIKTRGQQVTLRCSPKSGHDTVSWYQQALGQGPQFIFQYYEEEERQRGNFPDRFSGHQFPNYSSELNVNALLLGDSALYLCASSLVAGQGEKLFFGSGTQLSVL.

The gene calls are TRBV30 and TRBJ1-5; 10 bases agree with TRBD1. Germline CDR1 and CDR2: GTSNPN and SVGIG (reference sequence). Losses at the gene ends were 1 base for V and 2 bases for J; bases not matched to a gene: 11. CDR3 length: 18 amino acids. Here the CDR3 DNA reads TGTGCCTGGAGTGGGTGGACAGGGGGTTTGGGAGGCAATCAGCCCCAGCATTTT. It yields the protein CAWSGWTGGLGGNQPQHF.

In its sample, this clonotype was seen a few times. The chain recombines TRBV6-1 with TRBJ2-1, with 11 bases aligning to TRBD2. In germline, CDR1 is MNHNS, CDR2 SASEGT. J was trimmed by 0 bases and V by 4 bases; bases with no gene match: 8. The CDR3 totals 18 residues. In nucleotides, the CDR3 is TGTGCCAGCAGTGGACTAGCGGGGCTCTCAAGCTCCTACAATGAGCAGTTCTTC. Translation: CASSGLAGLSSSYNEQFF.

This clonotype was detected only a few times. This chain links TRBV6-5 with TRBJ2-2; 14 nucleotides match TRBD2. The length of the CDR3 is 15 residues. The V gene's germline CDR1 is MNHEY and CDR2 SVGAGI. J was trimmed by 6 bases and V by 9 bases; bases with no gene match: 6. The DNA of the CDR3 is TGTGCCAGTTTTCGACTAGCGGGGGGGCCCGGGGAGCTGTTTTTT. Amino acid sequence: CASFRLAGGPGELFF.

The chain employs TRBV6-2 or TRBV6-3 and TRBJ2-3; D is unclear. V lost 0 bases to trimming and J lost 3 bases, with 13 bases between them. Looked up from germline, CDR1 is MNHEY and CDR2 is SVGEGT. The CDR3 spans 16 residues. The CDR3 loop reads CASSYSRSQLTDTQYF. The DNA for the CDR3 is TGTGCCAGCAGTTACTCGAGGTCGCAGTTAACAGATACGCAGTATTTT.

By share, this clonotype ranks as medium-sized (0.01 to 0.1%). The CDR3 sequence is CASSLQGEETQYF. The CDR3 DNA reads as TGTGCCAGCAGTCTTCAGGGTGAAGAGACCCAGTACTTC. The genes are TRBV27 and TRBJ2-5; D possibly corresponds to TRBD1 (5 bases). Looked up from germline, CDR1 is MNHEY and CDR2 is SMNVEV (reference sequence). V lost 5 bases and J lost 3, with 10 bases in between. This CDR3 comprises 13 residues.

In its sample, this clonotype is medium-sized. The chain employs TRBV11-1 and TRBJ2-7; D remains ambiguous. Between the trimmed V and J ends, which lost 0 bases and 4 bases, there was a span of 7 bases. Germline CDR1 reads SGHAT; CDR2 reads FQDESV (reference sequence). The CDR3 contains 13 residues. Here the CDR3 reads CASSLAQAYEQYF. The CDR3 DNA reads as TGTGCCAGCAGCTTAGCGCAGGCTTACGAGCAGTACTTC.